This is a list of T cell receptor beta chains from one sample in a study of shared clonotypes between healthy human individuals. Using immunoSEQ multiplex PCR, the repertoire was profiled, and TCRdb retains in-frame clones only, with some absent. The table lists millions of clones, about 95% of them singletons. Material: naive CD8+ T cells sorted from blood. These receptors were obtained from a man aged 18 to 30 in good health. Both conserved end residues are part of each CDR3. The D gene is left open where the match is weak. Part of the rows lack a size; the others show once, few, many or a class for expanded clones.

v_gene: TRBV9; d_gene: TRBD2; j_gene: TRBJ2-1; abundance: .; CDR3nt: TGTGCCAGCAGCGTTAGCGGGGCGGGTCACAATGAGCAGTTCTTC; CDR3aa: CASSVSGAGHNEQFF
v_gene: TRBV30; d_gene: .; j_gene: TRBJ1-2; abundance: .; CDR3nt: TGTGCCTGGGTTCAGACACCTAGCTATGGCTACACCTTC; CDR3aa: CAWVQTPSYGYTF
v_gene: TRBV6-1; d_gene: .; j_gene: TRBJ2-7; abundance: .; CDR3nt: TGTGCCAGCAGTGACCTGGGGATCTCCTACGAGCAGTACTTC; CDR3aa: CASSDLGISYEQYF
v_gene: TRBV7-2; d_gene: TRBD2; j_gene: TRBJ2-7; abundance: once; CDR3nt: TGTGCCAGCAGCTCAGGGACTAGCTCCTACGAGCAGTACTTC; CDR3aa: CASSSGTSSYEQYF
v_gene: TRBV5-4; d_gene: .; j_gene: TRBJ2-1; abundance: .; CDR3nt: TGTGCCAGCAGCTTGGGGCAGAATGAGCAGTTCTTC; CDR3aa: CASSLGQNEQFF
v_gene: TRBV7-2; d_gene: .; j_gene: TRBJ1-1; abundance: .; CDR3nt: TGTGCCAGCAGCTTCAACAGTCTGAACACTGAAGCTTTCTTT; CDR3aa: CASSFNSLNTEAFF
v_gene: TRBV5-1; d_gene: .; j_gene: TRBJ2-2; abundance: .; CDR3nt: TGCGCCAGCAGCTTGGCCGGGCTTACTGATATCCCGACCGGGGAGCTGTTTTTT; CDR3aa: CASSLAGLTDIPTGELFF
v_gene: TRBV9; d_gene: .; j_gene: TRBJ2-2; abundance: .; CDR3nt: TGTGCCAGCAGCGTAGGCGGCGGGGAGCTGTTTTTT; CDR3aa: CASSVGGGELFF
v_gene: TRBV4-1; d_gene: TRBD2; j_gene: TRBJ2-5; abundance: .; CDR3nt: TGCGCCAGCAGCCAAGATTCGGTAGCGGGAGTTTTAATAGAGGAGACCCAGTACTTC; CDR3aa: CASSQDSVAGVLIEETQYF
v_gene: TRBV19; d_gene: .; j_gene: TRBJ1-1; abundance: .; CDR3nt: TGTGCCAGTAGTTTTTTTCCGGGGGGCACTGAAGCTTTCTTT; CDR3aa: CASSFFPGGTEAFF
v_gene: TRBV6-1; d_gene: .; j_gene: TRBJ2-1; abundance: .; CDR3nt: TGTGCCAGCAGTGAAGGATGGTCTAGCGTTTACAATGAGCAGTTCTTC; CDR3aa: CASSEGWSSVYNEQFF
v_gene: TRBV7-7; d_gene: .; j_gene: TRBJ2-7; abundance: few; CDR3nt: TGTGCTAGCAGCTTATCGTCAGGGTACGAGCAGTACTTC; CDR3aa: CASSLSSGYEQYF
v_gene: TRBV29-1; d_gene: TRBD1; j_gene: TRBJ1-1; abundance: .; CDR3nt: TGCAGCGCTGGGGACAGGGGAACTTTCTTT; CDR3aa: CSAGDRGTFF
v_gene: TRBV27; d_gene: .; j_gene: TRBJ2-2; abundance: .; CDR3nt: TGTGCCAGCAGTCCCCTTGGCCCCCTCACCACCGGGGAGCTGTTTTTT; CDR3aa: CASSPLGPLTTGELFF
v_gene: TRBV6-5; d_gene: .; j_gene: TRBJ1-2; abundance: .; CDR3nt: TGTGCCAGCAGTTACTCGGAGGGTACTAACTATGGCTACACCTTC; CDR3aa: CASSYSEGTNYGYTF
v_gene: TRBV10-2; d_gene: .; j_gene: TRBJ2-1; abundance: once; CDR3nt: TGCGCCAGCAGTGATTGGCCACCAAACAATGAGCAGTTCTTC; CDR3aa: CASSDWPPNNEQFF
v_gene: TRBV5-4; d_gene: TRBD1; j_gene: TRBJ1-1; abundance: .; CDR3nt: TGTGCCAGCAGCGGGGGACAGGGAGTGGCTGAAGCTTTCTTT; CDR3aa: CASSGGQGVAEAFF
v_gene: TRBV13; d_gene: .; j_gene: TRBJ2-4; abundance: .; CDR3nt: TGTGCCAGCAGCCCACCCACTGGAAACATTCAGTACTTC; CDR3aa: CASSPPTGNIQYF
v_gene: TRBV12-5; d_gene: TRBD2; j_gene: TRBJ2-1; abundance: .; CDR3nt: TGTGCTAGTGGCTTGAGCGGGGGCCTGTACAATGAGCAGTTCTTC; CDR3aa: CASGLSGGLYNEQFF
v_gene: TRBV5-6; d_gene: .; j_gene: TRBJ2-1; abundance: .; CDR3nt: TGTGCCAGCAGCCCAGGCAGCTCCTACAATGAGCAGTTCTTC; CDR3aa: CASSPGSSYNEQFF
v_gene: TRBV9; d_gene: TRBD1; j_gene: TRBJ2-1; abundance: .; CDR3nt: TGTGCCAGCAGCGCGGTTCCGGGACAGGACTACAATGAGCAGTTCTTC; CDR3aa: CASSAVPGQDYNEQFF
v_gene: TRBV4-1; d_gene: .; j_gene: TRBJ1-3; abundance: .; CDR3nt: TGCGCCAGCAGCCAAGTTCGGGGGGGTATCAATAACACCATATATTTT; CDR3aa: CASSQVRGGINNTIYF
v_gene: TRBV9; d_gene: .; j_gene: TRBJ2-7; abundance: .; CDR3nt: TGTGCCAGCAGCGTATCTTTCGCGGCAACCTACGAGCAGTACTTC; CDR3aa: CASSVSFAATYEQYF
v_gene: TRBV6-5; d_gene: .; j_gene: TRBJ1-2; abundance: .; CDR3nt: TGTGCCAGCAGTTCCCTCGGGGGTCCTAACTATGGCTACACCTTC; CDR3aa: CASSSLGGPNYGYTF
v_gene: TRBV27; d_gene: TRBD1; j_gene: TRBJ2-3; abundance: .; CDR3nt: TGTGCCAGCGGGGACAGGGAGAGCACAGATACGCAGTATTTT; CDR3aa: CASGDRESTDTQYF
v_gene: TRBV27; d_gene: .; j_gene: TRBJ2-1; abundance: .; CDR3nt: TGTGCCAGCAGTTTCCCGGGGCGTTACAATGAGCAGTTCTTC; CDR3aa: CASSFPGRYNEQFF
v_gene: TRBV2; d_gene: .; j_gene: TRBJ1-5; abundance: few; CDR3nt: TGTGCCAGCAGTAGGATCCTACTCAATCAGCCCCAGCATTTT; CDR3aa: CASSRILLNQPQHF
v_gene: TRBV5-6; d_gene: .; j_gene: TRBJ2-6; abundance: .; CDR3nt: TGTGCCAGCAGGTTAACAGGGTCTGGGGCCAACGTCCTGACTTTC; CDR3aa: CASRLTGSGANVLTF
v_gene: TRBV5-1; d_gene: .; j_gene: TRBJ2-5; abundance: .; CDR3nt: TGCGCCAGCAGCCTGGCCCGGGAATTAATAGAGACCCAGTACTTC; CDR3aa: CASSLARELIETQYF
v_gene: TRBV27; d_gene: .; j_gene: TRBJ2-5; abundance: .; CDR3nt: TGTGCCAGCAGTTTCGGTCCATCCATGAGCCAGACCCAGTACTTC; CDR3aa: CASSFGPSMSQTQYF
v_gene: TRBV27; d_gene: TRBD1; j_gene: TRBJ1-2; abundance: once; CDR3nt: TGTGCCAGCTCCCCCGGGACAGGGGGCTGGGGCTACACCTTC; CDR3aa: CASSPGTGGWGYTF
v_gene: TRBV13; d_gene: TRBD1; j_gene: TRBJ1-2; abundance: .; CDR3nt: TGTGCCAGCAGCTTGGGGGACAGGGGGCTTAATGGCTACACCTTC; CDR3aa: CASSLGDRGLNGYTF
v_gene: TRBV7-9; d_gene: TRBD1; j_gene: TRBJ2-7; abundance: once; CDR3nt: TGTGCCAGCAGCTGGGGACAGGTGGCCTACGAGCAGTACTTC; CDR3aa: CASSWGQVAYEQYF
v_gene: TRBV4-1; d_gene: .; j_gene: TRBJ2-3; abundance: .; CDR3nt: TGCGCCAGCAGCCAAGAAGAAGCCGCAGATACGCAGTATTTT; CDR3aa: CASSQEEAADTQYF
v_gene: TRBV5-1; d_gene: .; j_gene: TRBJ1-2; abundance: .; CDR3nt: TGCGCCAGCAGCGCCCCCTCCAGGCAGGGATTTCTCTATGGCTACACCTTC; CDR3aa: CASSAPSRQGFLYGYTF
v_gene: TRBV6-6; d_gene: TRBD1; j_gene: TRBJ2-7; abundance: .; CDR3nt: TGTGCCAGCACCCCCGGGACAGGGTTCGGCGAGCAGTACTTC; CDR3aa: CASTPGTGFGEQYF
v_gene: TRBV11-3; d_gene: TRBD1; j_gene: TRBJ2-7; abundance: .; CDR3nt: TGTGCCAGCAGCTCAACAGGGGGGACCTACGAGCAGTACTTC; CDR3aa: CASSSTGGTYEQYF
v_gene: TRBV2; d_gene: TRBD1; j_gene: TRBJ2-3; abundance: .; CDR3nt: TGTGCCAGGAGGCCGCTTGGACAGGGCACAGATACGCAGTATTTT; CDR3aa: CARRPLGQGTDTQYF
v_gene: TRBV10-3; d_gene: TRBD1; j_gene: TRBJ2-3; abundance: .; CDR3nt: TGTGCCATCAGTGAGCCCGCGGGACAGGGGGGCACAGATACGCAGTATTTT; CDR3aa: CAISEPAGQGGTDTQYF
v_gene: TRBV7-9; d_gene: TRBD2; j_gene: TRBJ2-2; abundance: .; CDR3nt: TGTGCCAGCGGATCAACTAGCGGGGGGGCCGGGGAGCTGTTTTTT; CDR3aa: CASGSTSGGAGELFF
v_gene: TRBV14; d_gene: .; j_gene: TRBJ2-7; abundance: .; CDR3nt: TGTGCCAGCAGCCCCGCGGACTCTACCTACGAGCAGTACTTC; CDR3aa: CASSPADSTYEQYF
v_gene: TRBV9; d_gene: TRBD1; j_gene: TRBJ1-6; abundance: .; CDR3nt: TGTGCCAGCAGCGTAGGCGGGACAGGGGATTCACCCCTCCACTTT; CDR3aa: CASSVGGTGDSPLHF
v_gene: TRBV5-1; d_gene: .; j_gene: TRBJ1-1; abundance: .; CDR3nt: TGCGCCAGCACCCTATTACAGGGCGGAGGGACTGAAGCTTTCTTT; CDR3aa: CASTLLQGGGTEAFF
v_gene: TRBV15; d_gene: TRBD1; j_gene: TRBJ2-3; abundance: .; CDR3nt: TGTGCCACCCCCACAGGGGTTGGGGCAGATACGCAGTATTTT; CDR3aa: CATPTGVGADTQYF
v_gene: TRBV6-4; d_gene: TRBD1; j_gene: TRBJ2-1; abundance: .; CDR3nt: TGTGCCAGCATTGAGGGGGCCAGATACAATGAGCAGTTCTTC; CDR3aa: CASIEGARYNEQFF
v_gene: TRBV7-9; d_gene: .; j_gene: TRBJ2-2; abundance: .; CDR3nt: TGTGCCAGCAGCGAACCCCATTCAGGGACCGGGGAGCTGTTTTTT; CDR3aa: CASSEPHSGTGELFF
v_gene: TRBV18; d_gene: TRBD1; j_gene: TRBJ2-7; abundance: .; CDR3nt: TGTGCCAGCTCAATTGGACAGGGCTACGAGCAGTACTTC; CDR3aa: CASSIGQGYEQYF
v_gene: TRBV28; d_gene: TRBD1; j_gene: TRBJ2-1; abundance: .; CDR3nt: TGTGCCAGCAGCCTCGACAGGGGGCTTACAGTTGAGCAGTTCTTC; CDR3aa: CASSLDRGLTVEQFF
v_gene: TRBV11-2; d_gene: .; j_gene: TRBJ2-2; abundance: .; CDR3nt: TGTGCCAGCAGCTTAGTGGGCGGGACATATGCCGGGGAGCTGTTTTTT; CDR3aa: CASSLVGGTYAGELFF
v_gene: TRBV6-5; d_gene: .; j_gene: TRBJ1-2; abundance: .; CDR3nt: TGTGCCAGCAGTTACTCGAGGATCGGGGGGGGACCTGGCTACACCTTC; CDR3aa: CASSYSRIGGGPGYTF
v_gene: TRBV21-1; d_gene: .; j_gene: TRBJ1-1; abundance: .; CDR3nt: TGTGCCAGCAGCGAGGGGGGCAGGGAGAACACTGAAGCTTTCTTT; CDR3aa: CASSEGGRENTEAFF
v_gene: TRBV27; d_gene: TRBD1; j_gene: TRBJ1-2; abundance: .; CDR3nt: TGTGCCAGCAGCCTCCCAAGACAGGGCTCCAACTATGGCTACACCTTC; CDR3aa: CASSLPRQGSNYGYTF
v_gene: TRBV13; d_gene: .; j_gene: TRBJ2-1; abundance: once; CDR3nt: TGTGCCAGCAGCTTAGCCGAGCTCAATGAGCAGTTCTTC; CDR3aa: CASSLAELNEQFF
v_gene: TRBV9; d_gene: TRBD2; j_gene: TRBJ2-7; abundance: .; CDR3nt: TGTGCCAGCAGCCTTGGGACTAGCGTATCCTACGAGCAGTACTTC; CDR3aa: CASSLGTSVSYEQYF
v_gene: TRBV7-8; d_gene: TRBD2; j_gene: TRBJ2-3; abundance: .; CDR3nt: TGTGCCAGCAGCTTAGGGGGAGGGGCCACAGATACGCAGTATTTT; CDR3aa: CASSLGGGATDTQYF
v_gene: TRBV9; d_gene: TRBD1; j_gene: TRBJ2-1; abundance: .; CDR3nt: TGTGCCAGCAGCTCCCGACAGGGGATTGGGAATGAGCAGTTCTTC; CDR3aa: CASSSRQGIGNEQFF
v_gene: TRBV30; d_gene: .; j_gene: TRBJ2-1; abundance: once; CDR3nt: TGTGCCTCTTTACCCCATCACAGGGATGAGCAGTTCTTC; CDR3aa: CASLPHHRDEQFF